This T cell receptor (beta chain) was recorded in a study of blood T cells in healthy people across ages. Study-wide findings and caveats: Conclusively comparing naive with antigen-experienced cells was impossible with unsorted PBMCs. Both naive CD4+ cell counts and diversity were greater in long-lived donors than in aged donors. Observed TCR beta diversity per million T cells went down as age went up. This fall followed a roughly linear course with age.

Worth noting for this clonotype: What it recognizes is unknown.

Combining a sample-barcoded 5' primer with a J-beta primer mix, a second PCR ran for about 7 to 11 cycles. Researchers report that each sample yielded at least 3 million CDR3-containing paired-end reads. TCRdb analysed the 5' RACE reads with MiXCR anew, one entry per CDR3 protein. The sample consists of about 730,000 distinct CDR3 sequences, approximately 43% of them appearing once. The germline gives CDR1 SGHDN, CDR2 FVKESK. CDR3 length: 13 residues. The sequenced material came from blood. The source is a woman aged 55-69 years in good health. This chain joins TRBV14 and TRBJ2-7, with D tentatively TRBD1 (6 bases). The J call is in doubt because the DNA end fits TRBJ2-5 better. This chain's CDR3 is CASSQWGHETQYF. The CDR3 nucleotides are TGTGCCAGCAGCCAATGGGGGCACGAGACCCAGTACTTC.